This entry lists 25 T cell receptor beta chains sequenced from one sample in a study of vaccination and CD4 T cells after COVID-19. TCRdb reprocessed the PCR reads via MiXCR and lists one record per CDR3 protein. The sample lists 31,000 or so distinct CDR3 sequences, about 46% seen once, with about 6% in the top ten. Time point meaning: late sampling 161 to 241 days after vaccination in three convalescent patients. Here the sequenced sample was CD4+ T cells from blood, taken about 7 months after SARS-CoV-2 vaccination. The receptors shown here come from a human donor who had recovered from COVID-19.

This clonotype came up a few times. This chain joins TRBV4-1 and TRBJ2-2; possible D gene TRBD2, 6 bases. Per the germline V gene, CDR1 is MGHRA and CDR2 is YSYEKL. The CDR3 has 14 residues. V was clipped by 1 base and J by 7 bases, with 10 bases between them. The CDR3 is CASSQVRGGGELFF. The CDR3 coding sequence is TGCGCCAGCAGCCAAGTCCGGGGAGGCGGGGAGCTGTTTTTT.

The chain links TRBV7-8 to TRBJ2-7, with D possibly being TRBD1 (5 bases). Trimming pared 2 bases from V and 6 bases from J, leaving 14 bases between. Per germline, CDR1 SGHVS and CDR2 FQNEAQ. This CDR3 region has 14 residues. The CDR3 is CASSLFPGYGEQYF. CDR3 nucleotides: TGTGCCAGCAGCTTATTTCCAGGGTATGGCGAGCAGTACTTC.

The chain links TRBV27 to TRBJ1-2; the D gene is possibly TRBD1 (5 bases). V was clipped by 8 bases and J by 0 bases, with 22 bases between them. Germline CDR1 reads MNHEY; CDR2 reads SMNVEV (reference sequence). The CDR3 consists of 17 residues. The CDR3 sequence is CASLDLSQGTANYGYTF. CDR3 nucleotide sequence: TGTGCCAGCCTGGACCTCTCGCAGGGTACAGCTAACTATGGCTACACCTTC.

This chain connects TRBV7-2 to TRBJ1-2; 7 bases are shared with TRBD1. Germline-derived CDR1 and CDR2 are SGHTA and FQGNSA. V gave up 6 bases and J gave up 4 bases; unmatched junction bases: 8. There are 14 residues in the CDR3. CDR3: CASSRDREGYGYTF. DNA for the CDR3: TGTGCCAGCAGTCGTGACAGGGAGGGCTATGGCTACACCTTC.

This sequence joins TRBV28 and TRBJ1-2; tentative D call: TRBD1 (5 bases). This CDR3 region has 15 residues. V dropped 2 bases and J dropped 4 bases, with 14 bases sitting between them. CDR1 is MDHEN and CDR2 is SYDVKM in the germline V gene. In DNA, the CDR3 is TGTGCCAGCAGTTTAGGTCCGGGGGTTAGCTATGGCTACACCTTC. Protein product: CASSLGPGVSYGYTF.

In its sample, this clonotype was seen a few times. The chain has TRBV7-9 and TRBJ2-7; the D is unclear. Germline-derived CDR1 and CDR2 are SEHNR and FQNEAQ (reference sequence). The CDR3 contains 12 residues. The V gene lost 5 bases and the J gene lost 4 bases, with 9 bases spanning the gap. CDR3 region: CASSLDWYEQYF. The CDR3 DNA follows: TGTGCCAGCAGCCTGGATTGGTACGAGCAGTACTTC.

This clonotype was detected only a few times. The chain combines TRBV6-1 with TRBJ1-4, with 9 bases matching TRBD1. Germline V gene lookup returns CDR1 MNHNS and CDR2 SASEGT. Unmatched junction bases numbered 7, after V lost 10 bases and J lost 4 bases. There are 14 residues in the CDR3. CDR3 loop: CAMGQGGDNEKLFF. The CDR3 nucleotides are TGTGCCATGGGACAGGGAGGGGATAATGAAAAACTGTTTTTT.

The CDR3 DNA reads TGCAGTGCTAGAGCTGTCCTAGCGGGGAACACAGATACGCAGTATTTT. It specifies CSARAVLAGNTDTQYF. The chain joins TRBV20-1 to TRBJ2-3; 9 bases align to TRBD2. CDR1 DFQATT and CDR2 SNEGSKA come from the germline V gene (reference sequence). The CDR3 covers 16 residues. J lost 2 bases, V lost 1 base, and 7 bases had no gene match.

The chain links TRBV27 to TRBJ2-1; TRBD2 agrees at 7 bases. In germline, CDR1 is MNHEY, CDR2 SMNVEV (reference sequence). CDR3 size: 16 residues. V was pared by 4 bases and J by 3 bases, with 9 bases of the junction left unmatched. CDR3 in amino acids: CASSSWEGQLYNEQFF. CDR3 sequence (DNA): TGTGCCAGCAGTTCATGGGAGGGGCAGCTCTACAATGAGCAGTTCTTC.

CDR3 DNA: TGCAGTGCTGCTCGCGCTAGCGGGGTCTCAGATACGCAGTATTTT. Translating it yields CSAARASGVSDTQYF. This chain connects TRBV20-1 to TRBJ2-3; 9 nucleotides agree with TRBD2. CDR3 length: 15 residues. J was trimmed by 4 bases and V by 5 bases; bases with no gene match: 10. Germline loops: CDR1 DFQATT, CDR2 SNEGSKA (reference sequence).

This clonotype has just a few counts. V gene TRBV6-4 combines with J gene TRBJ1-2; TRBD1 is a possible D gene (5 bases). The CDR3 runs 12 residues. The germline gives CDR1 MRHNA, CDR2 SNTAGT. The ends were cut back, 2 bases at V and 8 bases at J, with 9 bases in the middle. The CDR3 bases are TGTGCCAGCAGTGACAGGGGCGGCGGCTACACCTTC. Residues: CASSDRGGGYTF.

The chain combines TRBV20-1 with TRBJ2-1; 8 positions agree with TRBD2. Losses at the gene ends were 0 bases for V and 4 bases for J; bases not matched to a gene: 5. Looked up from germline, CDR1 is DFQATT and CDR2 is SNEGSKA (reference sequence). The CDR3 is made up of 15 amino acids. The CDR3 loop reads CSARESGSIYNEQFF. The CDR3 DNA sequence: TGCAGTGCTAGAGAAAGCGGGAGTATATACAATGAGCAGTTCTTC.

The chain joins TRBV20-1 to TRBJ1-2; D might be TRBD1 (6 bases). V was shortened by 0 bases and J by 3 bases, with 8 bases between the two germline ends. CDR1 DFQATT and CDR2 SNEGSKA come from the germline V gene (reference sequence). The CDR3 covers 13 residues. The CDR3 region has the DNA TGCAGTGCTAGAGACGGGACACACTATGGCTACACCTTC. This translates into CSARDGTHYGYTF.

This clonotype was picked up a small number of times. This chain links TRBV6-1 with TRBJ2-5; 15 nucleotides agree with TRBD2. V was clipped by 4 bases and J by 5 bases; unmatched bases: 14. Germline V CDR1 and CDR2: MNHNS, SASEGT. The CDR3 is 19 amino acids. The CDR3 DNA reads TGTGCCAGCAGTGCAGGGTTTTGGACTAGCGGGAGGGGTGGGGAGACCCAGTACTTC. Translating gives CASSAGFWTSGRGGETQYF.

Of note for this clonotype: The junction shows a germline mismatch at one end, possibly a read error. The chain links TRBV7-9 to TRBJ2-1, with TRBD1 matching 9 bases. Looked up from germline, CDR1 is SEHNR and CDR2 is FQNEAQ (reference sequence). The CDR3 spans 15 residues. The CDR3 loop is CASRRGQGVQYEQFF. The CDR3 bases are TGTGCCAGCAGGCGGGGACAGGGAGTTCAGTATGAACAGTTCTTC.

The chain recombines TRBV2 with TRBJ2-2; 8 bases match TRBD2. The CDR3 loop spans 15 amino acids. CDR1 SNHLY and CDR2 FYNNEI come from the germline V gene. V dropped 6 bases and J dropped 8; count of bases not matched to a gene: 11. CDR3: CASSIPGLVGGELFF. As DNA, the CDR3 is TGTGCCAGCAGCATACCGGGACTAGTTGGTGGGGAGCTGTTTTTT.

V gene TRBV2 combines with J gene TRBJ1-1; 9 bases fit TRBD1. The CDR3 consists of 15 residues. Trimming cost V 5 bases and J 3 bases; bases outside gene matches: 7. CDR1 is SNHLY and CDR2 is FYNNEI in the germline V gene. The CDR3 nucleotides are TGTGCCAGCAGTTGGGACAGGGTATTGGACACTGAAGCTTTCTTT. This sequence encodes CASSWDRVLDTEAFF.

This clonotype was counted only a few times. This chain joins TRBV6-1 and TRBJ1-2; D is possibly TRBD1 (6 bases). V shed 4 bases and J shed 10 bases, with 22 bases lying between them. In germline, CDR1 is MNHNS, CDR2 SASEGT. The CDR3 consists of 15 residues. The CDR3: CASSGGTKKASLYTF. CDR3 sequence (DNA): TGTGCCAGCAGTGGCGGGACAAAGAAAGCGTCGCTCTACACCTTC.

The rearrangement uses TRBV15 and TRBJ2-6, with D tentatively TRBD1 (6 bases). The CDR3 consists of 16 residues. V lost 0 bases and J 1 base, leaving 7 bases between the germline ends. CDR1 and CDR2 from the germline V gene are LNHNV and YYDKDF (reference sequence). The CDR3 here is CATSRDRGSGANVLTF. CDR3 nucleotides: TGTGCCACCAGCAGAGACAGGGGATCTGGGGCCAACGTCCTGACTTTC.

V usage is TRBV20-1 and J usage is TRBJ2-3; D remains ambiguous. V was cut by 4 bases and J by 4 bases, with 6 bases left in between. Germline V lookup: CDR1 DFQATT, CDR2 SNEGSKA (reference sequence). This CDR3 has 11 residues. Here the CDR3 reads CSATLADTQYF. The CDR3 nucleotides read TGCAGTGCTACCCTAGCAGATACGCAGTATTTT.

The CDR3 region is CASSLTGTSGSGYEQYF. The CDR3 DNA reads as TGTGCCAGCAGCTTAACCGGGACTAGCGGGAGTGGCTACGAGCAGTACTTC. V usage is TRBV28 and J usage is TRBJ2-7; TRBD2 matches 14 bases. Germline V lookup: CDR1 MDHEN, CDR2 SYDVKM. The ends lost 6 bases at V and 3 bases at J; junction bases unmatched: 10. The CDR3 length is 17 residues. Full variable domain (rest looked up from reference TRBV28 and TRBJ2-7): DVKVTQSSRYLVKRTGEKVFLECVQDMDHENMFWYRQDPGLGLRLIYFSYDVKMKEKGDIPEGYSVSREKKERFSLILESASTNQTSMYLCASSLTGTSGSGYEQYFGPGTRLTVT.

The V and J genes are TRBV20-1 and TRBJ2-1, with 14 bases fitting TRBD2. The germline V gene has CDR1 DFQATT and CDR2 SNEGSKA (reference sequence). The CDR3 is 16 residues long. V lost 5 bases, J lost 0 bases, and 3 bases stayed unmatched. CDR3 nucleotide sequence: TGCAGTGCTCGAGGGACTAGCGGGAGCTCCTACAATGAGCAGTTCTTC. It codes for CSARGTSGSSYNEQFF.

This rearrangement joins TRBV24-1 to TRBJ2-5; D is unclear. Deletions cut 3 bases from V and 5 bases from J, with 12 bases between. The CDR3 sequence is 14 residues long. CDR1 is KGHDR, CDR2 SFDVKD, per germline. This chain's CDR3 is CATSDPQPLETQYF. CDR3 bases: TGTGCCACCAGTGATCCCCAGCCCCTGGAGACCCAGTACTTC.

This clonotype was recorded once. The chain uses TRBV2 and TRBJ1-2; D is uncertain. Germline V CDR1 and CDR2: SNHLY, FYNNEI. Trimming removed 3 bases at V and 2 bases at J, with 4 bases between. The CDR3 runs 12 residues. CDR3: CASSEENYGYTF. The CDR3 DNA reads TGTGCCAGCAGTGAGGAAAACTATGGCTACACCTTC.

The table lists this clonotype with a few counts. V is TRBV19 and J is TRBJ1-2; possible D gene TRBD1, 5 bases. Trimming cost V 3 bases and J 3 bases, with 14 bases left between them. The CDR3 has 15 amino acids. Germline V gene sequence: CDR1 LNHDA, CDR2 SQIVND (reference sequence). The chain's CDR3 is CASSISRGGDYGYTF. The CDR3 nucleotides read TGTGCCAGTAGTATCTCGAGGGGCGGAGACTATGGCTACACCTTC.